Presented here are 14 T cell receptor beta chains from one specimen sequenced in a study of T cell repertoires in cytomegalovirus infection. Their target antigens are unknown. TCRdb re-derived calls from the reads in MiXCR, one entry per CDR3 protein. Altogether under 70,000 distinct CDR3 sequences are present, around 30% being singletons, with the ten largest covering around 70%. The material sequenced was PBMCs, sequenced either directly or after in vitro stimulation (not recorded which). Source of these receptors: a human donor in good health (CMV status not recorded). Some clones in this sample may be carry-over from other donors' samples.

This clonotype has a handful of counts. A read error may be the cause here, since a much bigger clone is one base away. The J gene is TRBJ2-5, the V gene TRBV7-2, with D uncertain. The CDR3 length is 11 residues. Germline assignment: CDR1 SGHTA and CDR2 FQGNSA. Trimming left V 3 bases short and J 4 bases short, with 3 bases between. The CDR3 spells CASSFGETQYF. In DNA, the CDR3 is TGTGCCAGCAGCTTCGGAGAGACCCAGTACTTC.

J is TRBJ2-1 and V is TRBV7-9, with D unresolved. This CDR3 region has 11 residues. Germline CDR1 reads SEHNR; CDR2 reads FQNEAQ (reference sequence). The V end lost 5 bases, the J end lost 9 bases, and 8 bases lay between the germline ends. The CDR3 DNA follows: TGTGCCAGCAGCGACGATGGTGAGCAGTTCTTC. Translation: CASSDDGEQFF. Combining the CDR3 with reference TRBV7-9 and TRBJ2-1 gives the whole variable domain DTGVSQNPRHKITKRGQNVTFRCDPISEHNRLYWYRQTLGQGPEFLTYFQNEAQLEKSRLLSDRFSAERPKGSFSTLEIQRTEQGDSAMYLCASSDDGEQFFGPGTRLTVL.

This chain links TRBV10-3 with TRBJ1-5; D might be TRBD1 (6 bases). The CDR3 runs 13 residues. Trimming took off 6 bases at V and 5 bases at J, with 11 bases between the two ends. Germline V gene lookup returns CDR1 ENHRY and CDR2 SYGVKD. DNA of the CDR3: TGTGCCATCAGAGAGGGGGTGGATCAGCCCCAGCATTTT. This encodes CAIREGVDQPQHF.

This clonotype was recorded a few times. This sequence joins TRBV19 and TRBJ2-5; no clear D. This CDR3 comprises 12 residues. Germline CDR1 is LNHDA and CDR2 is SQIVND (reference sequence). V lost 5 bases and J lost 7, with 11 bases in between. The CDR3 DNA is TGTGCCAGTAGTGGATCAGGTGGGACCCAGTACTTC. It encodes CASSGSGGTQYF.

The rearrangement joins TRBV6-6 to TRBJ1-4; 12 bases fit TRBD1. CDR3 size: 15 residues. Per the germline V gene, CDR1 is MNHNY and CDR2 is SVGAGI (reference sequence). V was pared by 0 bases and J by 9 bases, with 2 bases of the junction left unmatched. CDR3 sequence (DNA): TGTGCCAGCAGTTACTCCGGGACAGGGGGCAAAAAACTGTTTTTT. Translation: CASSYSGTGGKKLFF.

The V gene is TRBV5-1, the J gene TRBJ2-2, with 7 bases that match TRBD1. The V gene's germline CDR1 is SGHRS and CDR2 YFSETQ. CDR3 length equals 14 residues. Unmatched junction bases numbered 1, after V lost 2 bases and J lost 3 bases. CDR3 amino acids: CASSLQGYTGELFF. Here the CDR3 DNA reads TGCGCCAGCAGCTTACAGGGGTACACCGGGGAGCTGTTTTTT.

The chain joins TRBV19 to TRBJ2-7, with TRBD2 matching over 12 bases. The CDR3 contains 15 residues. The V gene end was trimmed by 6 bases and the J gene end by 4 bases; junction bases not matched to a gene: 7. Germline assignment: CDR1 LNHDA and CDR2 SQIVND (reference sequence). The CDR3 reads CASSPSGRAGYEQYF. Written as DNA, the CDR3 is TGTGCCAGTAGCCCTAGCGGGAGGGCCGGGTACGAGCAGTACTTC.

Ten or more counts support this clonotype. The chain has TRBV27 and TRBJ1-6; D ambiguous. V was trimmed by 2 bases and J by 7 bases, leaving 9 bases between them. This CDR3 region has 14 residues. Per the germline V gene, CDR1 is MNHEY and CDR2 is SMNVEV (reference sequence). CDR3 sequence: CASSLGGRNSPLHF. The CDR3 nucleotides read TGTGCCAGCAGTTTAGGAGGGAGGAATTCACCCCTCCACTTT.

This clonotype showed up many times. V is TRBV7-2 and J is TRBJ2-1, with a tentative D call TRBD2 (5 bases). This CDR3 has 15 amino acids. Trimming took off 5 bases at V and 4 bases at J, with 15 bases between the two ends. The V gene's germline CDR1 is SGHTA and CDR2 FQGNSA. This chain's CDR3 is CASSPTRNSYNEQFF. Here the CDR3 DNA reads TGTGCCAGCAGCCCTACTAGGAACTCTTACAATGAGCAGTTCTTC.

This chain connects TRBV24-1 to TRBJ2-3; D may be TRBD1 (6 bases). Per germline, CDR1 KGHDR and CDR2 SFDVKD. The CDR3 contains 15 residues. The germline V and J ends were trimmed by 3 bases and 2 bases, with 11 bases remaining between them. Here the CDR3 reads CATSDPRDNTDTQYF. CDR3 nucleotide sequence: TGTGCCACCAGTGATCCCAGGGACAACACAGATACGCAGTATTTT.

This clonotype was detected only a few times. The rearrangement links TRBV29-1 to TRBJ1-1, with D maybe TRBD1 (5 bases). The V end lost 4 bases, the J end lost 8 bases, and 14 bases lay between the germline ends. The CDR3 contains 12 residues. Germline CDR1 SQVTM, CDR2 ANQGSEA. CDR3 bases: TGCAGCGTTGTTTGGGGGTCGAGCGAAGCTTTCTTT. The encoded protein is CSVVWGSSEAFF. Supplemented by reference TRBV29-1 and TRBJ1-1, the full variable domain reads SAVISQKPSRDICQRGTSLTIQCQVDSQVTMMFWYRQQPGQSLTLIATANQGSEATYESGFVIDKFPISRPNLTFSTLTVSNMSPEDSSIYLCSVVWGSSEAFFGQGTRLTVV.

This clonotype has just a few counts. The chain uses TRBV7-6 and TRBJ2-3; TRBD1 aligns across 8 bases. The V segment lost 1 base and the J segment 3 bases; nucleotides outside the gene matches: 9. This CDR3 comprises 17 residues. CDR1 is SGHVS and CDR2 is FNYEAQ in the germline V gene. CDR3 in DNA: TGTGCCAGCAGCTTAGTAGCGGTTCAGGGGGCGACAGATACGCAGTATTTT. Protein product: CASSLVAVQGATDTQYF.

The rearrangement joins TRBV2 to TRBJ2-7, with TRBD2 matching 9 bases. The CDR3 contains 15 residues. V was pared by 5 bases and J by 0 bases, with 5 bases of the junction left unmatched. The germline gives CDR1 SNHLY, CDR2 FYNNEI. CDR3 nucleotide sequence: TGTGCCAGCAGTTCCAGTAGCGGGAGCTCCTACGAGCAGTACTTC. Residues: CASSSSSGSSYEQYF.

The CDR3 DNA sequence: TGTGCCAGCAGCATCGACAGGGACACTGAAGCTTTCTTT. This codes for CASSIDRDTEAFF. This chain links TRBV12-3 or TRBV12-4 with TRBJ1-1; 7 bases agree with TRBD1. The CDR3 consists of 13 residues. After removal of 6 bases from V and 3 bases from J, the junction contained 4 bases not matched to a gene.